A single sample gave rise to the 8 T cell receptor beta chains below, sequenced in a study of early T cells in non-severe SARS-CoV-2 infection. One entry per CDR3 protein, called by TCRdb with MiXCR from the 5' RACE reads. The sample holds approximately 67,000 distinct CDR3 sequences, roughly 9.1% seen once. Sequenced sample: whole blood. These receptors were obtained from an adult who was a healthcare worker with PCR-confirmed SARS-CoV-2 infection or an uninfected control (not recorded which).

There are many counts of this clonotype. The J gene is TRBJ1-2, the V gene TRBV11-2; D might be TRBD1 (5 bases). Trimming stripped 2 bases from V and 0 bases from J, with 10 bases between. CDR1 and CDR2 (germline): SGHAT, FQNNGV. The CDR3 is 15 residues long. CDR3 nucleotides: TGTGCCAGCAGCTTACTGGGGACCCCTAACTATGGCTACACCTTC. Protein sequence: CASSLLGTPNYGYTF.

This clonotype was counted at least ten times. This chain joins TRBV19 and TRBJ2-7; TRBD1 is a possible D gene (6 bases). CDR1 and CDR2 (germline): LNHDA, SQIVND (reference sequence). The V and J ends lost 7 bases and 0 bases respectively, with 13 bases between them. The CDR3 is 14 residues long. CDR3 sequence reads: CASKARTDSYEQYF. DNA of the CDR3: TGTGCCAGTAAGGCGCGGACAGACTCCTACGAGCAGTACTTC.

The table lists this clonotype with a few counts. This sequence joins TRBV12-3 or TRBV12-4 and TRBJ2-2; TRBD2 agrees at 12 bases. The length of the CDR3 is 16 residues. V dropped 5 bases and J dropped 6; count of bases not matched to a gene: 7. CDR3 loop: CASSPGLAGTPGELFF. CDR3 nucleotide sequence: TGTGCCAGCAGTCCCGGACTAGCGGGAACCCCCGGGGAGCTGTTTTTT.

The sample holds a few counts of this clonotype. The chain recombines TRBV7-9 with TRBJ2-1; TRBD2 might be the D (6 bases). This CDR3 is 14 amino acids long. Trimming left V 5 bases short and J 7 bases short, with 15 bases between. Germline lookup yields CDR1 SEHNR and CDR2 FQNEAQ (reference sequence). The CDR3 nucleotides read TGTGCCAGCAGCGGACGACTAGGATCGAATGAGCAGTTCTTC. Encoded protein: CASSGRLGSNEQFF.

This clonotype was observed many times. CDR3 nucleotides: TGTGCCAGCAGCTTTACAGGGGACGAGCAGTACTTC. Translation gives CASSFTGDEQYF. The chain combines TRBV7-2 with TRBJ2-7; 7 bases are shared with TRBD1. CDR3 length: 12 amino acids. Germline V CDR1 and CDR2: SGHTA, FQGNSA. The ends lost 3 bases at V and 5 bases at J; junction bases unmatched: 1.

The V call is TRBV5-1, the J call TRBJ1-1; D uncertain. This CDR3 comprises 15 residues. In germline, CDR1 is SGHRS, CDR2 YFSETQ. The V end lost 0 bases, the J end lost 1 base, and 10 bases lay between the germline ends. The CDR3 DNA follows: TGCGCCAGCAGCTTGGTGGCGGATAAGAACACTGAAGCTTTCTTT. Protein product: CASSLVADKNTEAFF.

This clonotype is medium-sized (0.01 to 0.1%) within its sample. The chain is built from TRBV20-1 and TRBJ2-3, with a possible D match to TRBD1 (5 bases). Germline lookup yields CDR1 DFQATT and CDR2 SNEGSKA (reference sequence). V was trimmed by 4 bases and J by 7 bases, leaving 6 bases between them. The CDR3 is 10 amino acids. CDR3 loop: CSATGHTQYF. CDR3 nucleotides: TGCAGTGCTACAGGGCATACGCAGTATTTT.

This clonotype was seen many times. The chain recombines TRBV28 with TRBJ1-1; D remains ambiguous. Germline V gene lookup returns CDR1 MDHEN and CDR2 SYDVKM. Trimming removed 6 bases from V and 2 bases from J, with 4 bases in between. The CDR3 has 11 amino acids. In DNA form, the CDR3 reads TGTGCCAGCAGCGGAAACACTGAAGCTTTCTTT. As protein: CASSGNTEAFF.